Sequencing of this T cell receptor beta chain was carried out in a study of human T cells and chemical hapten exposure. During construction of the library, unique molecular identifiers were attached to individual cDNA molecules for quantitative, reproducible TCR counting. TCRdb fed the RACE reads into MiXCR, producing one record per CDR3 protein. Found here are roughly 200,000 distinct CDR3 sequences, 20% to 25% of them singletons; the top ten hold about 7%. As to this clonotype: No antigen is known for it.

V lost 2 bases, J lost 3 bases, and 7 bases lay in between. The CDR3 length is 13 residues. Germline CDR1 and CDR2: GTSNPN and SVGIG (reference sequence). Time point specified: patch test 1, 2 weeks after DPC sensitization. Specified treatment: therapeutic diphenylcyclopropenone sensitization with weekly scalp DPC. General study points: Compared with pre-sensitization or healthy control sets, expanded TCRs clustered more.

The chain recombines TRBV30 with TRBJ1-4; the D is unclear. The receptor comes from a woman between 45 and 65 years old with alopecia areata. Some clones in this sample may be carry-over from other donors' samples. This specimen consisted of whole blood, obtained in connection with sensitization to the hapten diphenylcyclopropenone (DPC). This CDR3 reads CAWSRASNEKLFF. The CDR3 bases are TGTGCCTGGAGTCGAGCCTCTAATGAAAAACTGTTTTTT.